The following is a T cell receptor beta chain sequence with its context. What it binds is not known. The record originates from a study of cytomegalovirus exposure and HLA in healthy donors. Study-level findings and limits: Earlier analysis looked at TCR beta V segments, and most were productive about 87% or about 30% of the time. Later analysis identified about 15,000 TCR beta sequences associated with HLA alleles, using a false discovery rate threshold of 0.05. Later analysis identified a missense DCLRE1C variant that was linked to TCR beta V- and J-gene trimming.

Germline V lookup: CDR1 MNHEY, CDR2 SVGAGI. CDR3 length equals 15 residues. Trimming removed 6 bases from V and 2 bases from J, with 14 bases in between. PCR employed 60 Vbeta and 13 Jbeta primers. Sequencing used immunoSEQ multiplex PCR; TCRdb keeps in-frame clones, though not all of them. This sample's table has about 170,000 clones. The source of this sequence is a woman under 30 in good health and CMV-seropositive. Material for sequencing was PBMCs. This chain connects TRBV6-5 to TRBJ1-5; D is perhaps TRBD1 (5 bases). This CDR3 is CASSPGGVGNQPQHF. CDR3 nucleotide sequence: TGTGCCAGCAGCCCCGGGGGGGTTGGCAATCAGCCCCAGCATTTT.